This TCR beta chain was observed in a study of T cell responses to AZD1222 COVID-19 vaccine. Trimming stripped 5 bases from V and 10 bases from J, with 16 bases between. There are 12 residues in the CDR3. Germline CDR1 is SGDLS and CDR2 is YYNGEE. Assay used: immunoSEQ multiplex PCR; TCRdb lists only in-frame clones, some missing. The sample lists around 25,000 clones; 80% to 90% were seen once. The chain joins TRBV9 to TRBJ2-7; D may correspond to TRBD1 or TRBD2 (5 bases each). The sample here was peripheral blood, taken 28 days after the second AZD1222 dose. This sequence was found in an adult who received the AZD1222 COVID-19 vaccine. CDR3 coding DNA: TGTGCCAGCAGGGGACGGAAAAAACTACAGTACTTC. Residues: CASRGRKKLQYF. Complete variable domain (other parts from reference TRBV9 and TRBJ2-7): DSGVTQTPKHLITATGQRVTLRCSPRSGDLSVYWYQQSLDQGLQFLIQYYNGEERAKGNILERFSAQQFPDLHSELNLSSLELGDSALYFCASRGRKKLQYFGPGTRLTVT.